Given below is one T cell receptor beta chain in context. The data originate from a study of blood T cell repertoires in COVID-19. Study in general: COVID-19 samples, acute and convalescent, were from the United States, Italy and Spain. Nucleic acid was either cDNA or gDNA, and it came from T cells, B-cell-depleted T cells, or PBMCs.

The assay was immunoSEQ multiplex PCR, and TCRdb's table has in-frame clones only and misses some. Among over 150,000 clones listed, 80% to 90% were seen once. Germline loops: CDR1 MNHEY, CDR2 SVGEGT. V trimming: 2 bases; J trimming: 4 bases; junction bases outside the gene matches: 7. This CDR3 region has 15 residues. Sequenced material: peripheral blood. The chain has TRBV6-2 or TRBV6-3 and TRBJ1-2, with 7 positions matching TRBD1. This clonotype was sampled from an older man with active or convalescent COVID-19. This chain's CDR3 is CASSYLGQKSYGYTF. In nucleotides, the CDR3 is TGTGCCAGCAGTTACCTGGGACAGAAAAGCTATGGCTACACCTTC.